Listed below are T cell receptor beta chains from one sample, sequenced in a study of T cell responses to AZD1222 COVID-19 vaccine. Data came from immunoSEQ multiplex PCR; TCRdb stores just in-frame clones and leaves some out. This table holds some 180,000 clones, around 90% found once. The input for sequencing was peripheral blood, taken on day 0 of AZD1222 vaccination. The receptors come from an adult in good health. The CDR3 runs from the conserved cysteine through the conserved F or W. A D gene is named only where the DNA matches it firmly. Clone size appears in some rows only: once, few, many, or a class for an expanded clone.

clone_size: -; d_call: -; j_call: TRBJ1-5; v_call: TRBV12-5; cdr3_aa: CASGYGKNQPQHF; cdr3_nt: TGTGCTAGTGGTTATGGAAAAAATCAGCCCCAGCATTTT
clone_size: -; d_call: -; j_call: TRBJ2-1; v_call: TRBV11-3; cdr3_aa: CASSYRSNEQFF; cdr3_nt: TGTGCCAGCAGCTATCGAAGCAATGAGCAGTTCTTC
clone_size: -; d_call: -; j_call: TRBJ2-1; v_call: TRBV30; cdr3_aa: CAWKGLGASSYNEQFF; cdr3_nt: TGTGCCTGGAAGGGATTGGGCGCGAGCTCCTACAATGAGCAGTTCTTC
clone_size: -; d_call: -; j_call: TRBJ1-2; v_call: TRBV29-1; cdr3_aa: CSSRGGRQSGYTF; cdr3_nt: TGCAGCTCGAGGGGAGGCCGGCAATCAGGCTACACCTTC
clone_size: -; d_call: -; j_call: TRBJ1-1; v_call: TRBV5-6; cdr3_aa: CASSLGDTEAFF; cdr3_nt: TGTGCCAGCAGCCTGGGGGACACTGAAGCTTTCTTT
clone_size: -; d_call: -; j_call: TRBJ1-5; v_call: TRBV12-3/TRBV12-4; cdr3_aa: CASSLMGQPQHF; cdr3_nt: TGTGCCAGCAGTTTAATGGGGCAGCCCCAGCATTTT
clone_size: few; d_call: -; j_call: TRBJ2-5; v_call: TRBV29-1; cdr3_aa: CSVDLGERETQYF; cdr3_nt: TGCAGCGTTGATCTGGGGGAACGGGAGACCCAGTACTTC
clone_size: -; d_call: TRBD2; j_call: TRBJ2-7; v_call: TRBV7-3; cdr3_aa: CASSPSGTSGSLGEQYF; cdr3_nt: TGTGCCAGCAGCCCGTCCGGGACTAGCGGGAGTCTTGGCGAGCAGTACTTC
clone_size: few; d_call: -; j_call: TRBJ2-7; v_call: TRBV9; cdr3_aa: CASSVARGGGGQRNYEQYF; cdr3_nt: TGTGCCAGCAGCGTAGCAAGAGGAGGAGGGGGACAGCGAAACTACGAGCAGTACTTC
clone_size: -; d_call: TRBD1; j_call: TRBJ2-2; v_call: TRBV28; cdr3_aa: CASRRDSNTGELFF; cdr3_nt: TGTGCCAGTCGAAGGGACAGTAACACCGGGGAGCTGTTTTTT
clone_size: -; d_call: -; j_call: TRBJ2-7; v_call: TRBV21-1; cdr3_aa: CASSKRQGYYEQYF; cdr3_nt: TGTGCCAGCAGCAAGCGACAGGGGTACTACGAGCAGTACTTC
clone_size: -; d_call: -; j_call: TRBJ2-5; v_call: TRBV7-2; cdr3_aa: CASTRGETQYF; cdr3_nt: TGTGCCAGCACCCGAGGGGAGACCCAGTACTTC
clone_size: -; d_call: -; j_call: TRBJ2-3; v_call: TRBV28; cdr3_aa: CASSLTGRQHDTQYF; cdr3_nt: TGTGCCAGCAGTTTAACGGGGCGCCAGCACGATACGCAGTATTTT
clone_size: -; d_call: -; j_call: TRBJ1-1; v_call: TRBV18; cdr3_aa: CASSPPRRGAFSDTEAFF; cdr3_nt: TGTGCCAGCTCACCTCCGCGTAGGGGAGCATTCAGCGACACTGAAGCTTTCTTT
clone_size: -; d_call: -; j_call: TRBJ1-6; v_call: TRBV4-1; cdr3_aa: CASSPPGAGNNSPLHF; cdr3_nt: TGCGCCAGCAGCCCCCCGGGGGCAGGGAATAATTCACCCCTCCACTTT
clone_size: -; d_call: TRBD1; j_call: TRBJ1-2; v_call: TRBV11-2; cdr3_aa: CASSRTGESNYGYTF; cdr3_nt: TGTGCCAGCAGCCGAACAGGGGAATCAAACTATGGCTACACCTTC
clone_size: -; d_call: TRBD1; j_call: TRBJ1-1; v_call: TRBV7-2; cdr3_aa: CASSLAIRGTEAFF; cdr3_nt: TGTGCCAGCAGCTTAGCGATCAGGGGGACTGAAGCTTTCTTT
clone_size: -; d_call: -; j_call: TRBJ1-1; v_call: TRBV28; cdr3_aa: CASSLLYLRDPNTEAFF; cdr3_nt: TGTGCCAGCAGTTTATTGTACCTTCGAGACCCGAACACTGAAGCTTTCTTT
clone_size: -; d_call: TRBD2; j_call: TRBJ2-3; v_call: TRBV7-3; cdr3_aa: CASSLRLAGPTDTQYF; cdr3_nt: TGTGCCAGCAGCTTAAGACTAGCGGGACCCACAGATACGCAGTATTTT
clone_size: -; d_call: TRBD1; j_call: TRBJ2-7; v_call: TRBV2; cdr3_aa: CASSEVPGGAYEQYF; cdr3_nt: TGTGCCAGCAGTGAAGTCCCAGGGGGCGCTTACGAGCAGTACTTC
clone_size: once; d_call: TRBD1; j_call: TRBJ1-2; v_call: TRBV15; cdr3_aa: CATSRDMLGGNYGYTF; cdr3_nt: TGTGCCACCAGCAGAGATATGTTAGGGGGCAACTATGGCTACACCTTC
clone_size: few; d_call: TRBD2; j_call: TRBJ2-3; v_call: TRBV4-2; cdr3_aa: CASSQDKAGGVFTDTQYF; cdr3_nt: TGTGCCAGCAGCCAAGATAAAGCGGGAGGCGTCTTCACAGATACGCAGTATTTT
clone_size: -; d_call: -; j_call: TRBJ2-2; v_call: TRBV4-1; cdr3_aa: CASSPNPQATGELFF; cdr3_nt: TGCGCCAGCAGCCCGAACCCACAGGCCACCGGGGAGCTGTTTTTT
clone_size: -; d_call: -; j_call: TRBJ2-7; v_call: TRBV7-3; cdr3_aa: CASSVGLNYEQYF; cdr3_nt: TGTGCCAGCAGCGTGGGACTCAACTACGAGCAGTACTTC
clone_size: -; d_call: -; j_call: TRBJ1-2; v_call: TRBV7-8; cdr3_aa: CASSLGGDVGYTF; cdr3_nt: TGTGCCAGCAGCTTAGGGGGGGATGTTGGCTACACCTTC
clone_size: once; d_call: -; j_call: TRBJ2-1; v_call: TRBV5-3; cdr3_aa: CARSLQGGVNEQFF; cdr3_nt: TGTGCCAGAAGCTTACAAGGAGGCGTCAATGAGCAGTTCTTC
clone_size: -; d_call: -; j_call: TRBJ1-1; v_call: TRBV28; cdr3_aa: CASSSGSLATEAFF; cdr3_nt: TGTGCCAGCAGCTCGGGGTCCTTGGCCACTGAAGCTTTCTTT
clone_size: -; d_call: TRBD1; j_call: TRBJ2-7; v_call: TRBV28; cdr3_aa: CASSQPGTGTYEQYF; cdr3_nt: TGTGCCAGCAGTCAGCCCGGGACAGGGACCTACGAGCAGTACTTC
clone_size: -; d_call: -; j_call: TRBJ2-1; v_call: TRBV28; cdr3_aa: CASSPGTVSYNEQFF; cdr3_nt: TGTGCCAGCAGTCCCGGGACTGTCTCCTACAATGAGCAGTTCTTC
clone_size: -; d_call: -; j_call: TRBJ1-5; v_call: TRBV27; cdr3_aa: CASSFGAGGGQPQHF; cdr3_nt: TGTGCCAGCAGTTTTGGGGCGGGGGGCGGTCAGCCCCAGCATTTT
clone_size: -; d_call: -; j_call: TRBJ1-1; v_call: TRBV28; cdr3_aa: CASSTNDGYTEAFF; cdr3_nt: TGTGCCAGCAGTACTAACGACGGGTACACTGAAGCTTTCTTT
clone_size: -; d_call: -; j_call: TRBJ2-3; v_call: TRBV12-5; cdr3_aa: CASDSSSFTDTQYF; cdr3_nt: TGTGCTAGTGATTCCTCCTCGTTCACAGATACGCAGTATTTT
clone_size: -; d_call: TRBD1; j_call: TRBJ1-3; v_call: TRBV29-1; cdr3_aa: CSGGTDGNTIYF; cdr3_nt: TGCAGCGGCGGGACAGATGGAAACACCATATATTTT
clone_size: -; d_call: -; j_call: TRBJ1-2; v_call: TRBV28; cdr3_aa: CASSGTMRAYGYTF; cdr3_nt: TGTGCCAGCAGCGGGACAATGCGGGCCTATGGCTACACCTTC
clone_size: -; d_call: TRBD1; j_call: TRBJ1-5; v_call: TRBV25-1; cdr3_aa: CASSDIDRDDQPQHF; cdr3_nt: TGTGCCAGCAGTGATATCGACAGGGACGATCAGCCCCAGCATTTT